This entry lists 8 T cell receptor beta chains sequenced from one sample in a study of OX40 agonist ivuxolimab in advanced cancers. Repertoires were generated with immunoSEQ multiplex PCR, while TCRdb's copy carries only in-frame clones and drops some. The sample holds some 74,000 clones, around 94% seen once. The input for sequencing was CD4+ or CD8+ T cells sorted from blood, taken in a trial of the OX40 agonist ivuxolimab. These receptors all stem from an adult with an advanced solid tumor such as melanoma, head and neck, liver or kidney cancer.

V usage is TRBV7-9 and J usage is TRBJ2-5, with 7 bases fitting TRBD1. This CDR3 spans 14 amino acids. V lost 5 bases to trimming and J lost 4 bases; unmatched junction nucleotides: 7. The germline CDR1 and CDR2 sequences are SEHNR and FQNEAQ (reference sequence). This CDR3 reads CASSDRDRAETQYF. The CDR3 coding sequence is TGTGCCAGCAGCGATCGGGACAGAGCAGAGACCCAGTACTTC.

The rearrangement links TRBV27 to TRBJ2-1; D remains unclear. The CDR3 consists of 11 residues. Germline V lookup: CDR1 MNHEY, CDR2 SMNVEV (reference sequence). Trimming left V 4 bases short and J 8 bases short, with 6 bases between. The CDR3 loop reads CASSSLHEQFF. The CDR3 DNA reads TGTGCCAGCAGTTCCCTCCATGAGCAGTTCTTC.

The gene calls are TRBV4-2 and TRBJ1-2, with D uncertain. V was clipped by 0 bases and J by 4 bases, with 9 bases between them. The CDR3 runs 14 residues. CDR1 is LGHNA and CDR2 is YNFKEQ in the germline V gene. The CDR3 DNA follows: TGTGCCAGCAGCCAAGAGGAGGGTTCCTATGGCTACACCTTC. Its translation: CASSQEEGSYGYTF.

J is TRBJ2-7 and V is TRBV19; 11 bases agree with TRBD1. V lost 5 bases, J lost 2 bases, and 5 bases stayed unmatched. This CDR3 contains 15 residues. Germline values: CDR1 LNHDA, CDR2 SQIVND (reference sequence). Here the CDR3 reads CASSAGQGAPYEQYF. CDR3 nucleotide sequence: TGTGCCAGTAGTGCTGGACAGGGGGCCCCCTACGAGCAGTACTTC. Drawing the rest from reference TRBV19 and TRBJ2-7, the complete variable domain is DGGITQSPKYLFRKEGQNVTLSCEQNLNHDAMYWYRQDPGQGLRLIYYSQIVNDFQKGDIAEGYSVSREKKESFPLTVTSAQKNPTAFYLCASSAGQGAPYEQYFGPGTRLTVT.

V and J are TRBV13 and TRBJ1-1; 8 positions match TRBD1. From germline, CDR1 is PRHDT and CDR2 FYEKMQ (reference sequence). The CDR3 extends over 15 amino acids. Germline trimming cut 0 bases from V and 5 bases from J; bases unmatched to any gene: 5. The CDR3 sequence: CASSLGVTGVTEAFF. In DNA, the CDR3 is TGTGCCAGCAGCTTAGGAGTGACAGGGGTGACTGAAGCTTTCTTT.

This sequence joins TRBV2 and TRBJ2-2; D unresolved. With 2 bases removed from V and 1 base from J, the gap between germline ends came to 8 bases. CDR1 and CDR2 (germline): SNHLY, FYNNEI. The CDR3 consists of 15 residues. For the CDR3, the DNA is TGTGCCAGCAGTGAACCGGCAGAGAACACCGGGGAGCTGTTTTTT. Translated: CASSEPAENTGELFF.

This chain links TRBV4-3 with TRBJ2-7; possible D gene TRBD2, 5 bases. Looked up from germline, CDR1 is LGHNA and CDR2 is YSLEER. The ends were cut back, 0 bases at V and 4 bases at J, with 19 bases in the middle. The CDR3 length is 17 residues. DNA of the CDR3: TGCGCCAGCAGCCAAGATCACGGAGGTTTACCCTCTTACGAGCAGTACTTC. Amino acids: CASSQDHGGLPSYEQYF.

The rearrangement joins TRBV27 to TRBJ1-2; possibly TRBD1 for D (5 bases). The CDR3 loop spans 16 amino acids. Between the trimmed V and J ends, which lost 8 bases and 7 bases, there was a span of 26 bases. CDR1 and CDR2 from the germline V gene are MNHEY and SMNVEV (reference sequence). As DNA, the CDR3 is TGTGCCAGCTCGACGGGACCGAGCTTCGGTTCGCGTGGCTACACCTTC. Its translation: CASSTGPSFGSRGYTF.